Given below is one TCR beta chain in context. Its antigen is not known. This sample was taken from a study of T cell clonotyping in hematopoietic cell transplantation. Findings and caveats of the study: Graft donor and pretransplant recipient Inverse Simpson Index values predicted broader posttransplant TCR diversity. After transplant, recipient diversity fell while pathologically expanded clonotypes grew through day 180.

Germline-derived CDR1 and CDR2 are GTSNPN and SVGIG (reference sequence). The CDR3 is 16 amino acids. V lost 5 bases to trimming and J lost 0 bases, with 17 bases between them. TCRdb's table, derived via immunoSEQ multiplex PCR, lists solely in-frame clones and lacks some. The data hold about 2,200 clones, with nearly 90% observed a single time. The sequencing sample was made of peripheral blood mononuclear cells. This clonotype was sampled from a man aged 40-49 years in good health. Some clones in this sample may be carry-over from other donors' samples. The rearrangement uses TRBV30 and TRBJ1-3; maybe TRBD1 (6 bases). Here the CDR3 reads CAWCRSMDSSGNTIYF. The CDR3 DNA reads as TGTGCCTGGTGCAGGAGTATGGACAGCTCTGGAAACACCATATATTTT.